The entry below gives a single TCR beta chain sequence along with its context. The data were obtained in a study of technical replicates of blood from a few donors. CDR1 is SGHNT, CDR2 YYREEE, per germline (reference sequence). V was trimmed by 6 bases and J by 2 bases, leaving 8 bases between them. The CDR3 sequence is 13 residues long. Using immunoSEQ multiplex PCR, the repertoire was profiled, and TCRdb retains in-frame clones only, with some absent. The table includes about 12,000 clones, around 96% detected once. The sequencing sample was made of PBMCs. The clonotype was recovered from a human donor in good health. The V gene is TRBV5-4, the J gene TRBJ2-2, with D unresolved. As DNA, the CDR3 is TGTGCCAGCAACCAAGCCAACACCGGGGAGCTGTTTTTT. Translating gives CASNQANTGELFF.